This TCR beta chain was captured in a study of cytomegalovirus exposure and HLA in healthy donors. Turning to the study itself: Prior work identified around 120 million unique TCR beta sequences in approximately 200 million T cells. Study-level results: In the analysis, some V segments, TRBV6-2 and TRBV6-3 included, were excluded as indistinguishable. Association of a missense DCLRE1C variant with TCR beta V- and J-gene trimming was reported in a later analysis.

V gave up 4 bases and J gave up 4 bases, with 15 bases separating them. The germline V gene has CDR1 SSHAT and CDR2 FNYEAQ (reference sequence). CDR3 size: 15 residues. With regard to this clone: Its specificity is not known.

Both 60 Vbeta primers and 13 Jbeta primers went into the PCR. Profiled with immunoSEQ multiplex PCR; TCRdb holds only in-frame clones, not every one. The sample shows about 67,000 clones, around 87% of them seen only once. The receptor was derived from a woman aged 25 to 39 in good health and CMV-seropositive. The chain uses TRBV7-7 and TRBJ2-3, with D unclear. Material for sequencing was PBMCs. CDR3: CASSSSEMAADTQYF. The CDR3 DNA sequence: TGTGCCAGCAGCTCAAGTGAGATGGCGGCAGATACGCAGTATTTT.